Here is one T cell receptor beta chain with its context. These data belong to a study of shared clonotypes between healthy human individuals. Profiled with immunoSEQ multiplex PCR; TCRdb holds only in-frame clones, not every one. This table has roughly 2.6 million clones, more than 90% appearing once. This CDR3 has 16 residues. V was pared by 9 bases and J by 5 bases, with 23 bases between. Germline loops: CDR1 MDHEN, CDR2 SYDVKM. The chain recombines TRBV28 with TRBJ1-5, with D possibly being TRBD1 (6 bases). This TCR came from a man younger than 30 in good health. The sample taken for sequencing was naive CD4+ T cells sorted from blood. Subset of the sample: CD45RA+ positively selected. Here the CDR3 DNA reads TGTGCCAGTTCACTGGGGGGGCTAGGCTTTGATCAGCCCCAGCATTTT. It encodes CASSLGGLGFDQPQHF.